These 6 T cell receptor beta chains originate from one sample sequenced in a study of T cell repertoires in cytomegalovirus infection. No antigen is known for these receptors. TCRdb itself ran the reads through MiXCR, one entry per CDR3 protein. The sample consists of approximately 910,000 distinct CDR3 sequences, roughly 30% of them appearing once. The input for sequencing was cultured CD8+ T cells from PBMCs, taken from culture after CMV antigen stimulation. The source is a human donor in good health (CMV status not recorded). Some clones in this sample may be carry-over from other donors' samples.

This clonotype was counted a few times. CDR3 in DNA: TGTGCCAGCAGCTTAGGGGGAGCGGAGAGGCAAGATACGCAGTATTTT. It yields the protein CASSLGGAERQDTQYF. The genes are TRBV7-9 and TRBJ2-3; weak D call: TRBD2 (5 bases). V was pared by 1 base and J by 5 bases, with 16 bases between. CDR3 length: 16 residues. Looked up from germline, CDR1 is SEHNR and CDR2 is FQNEAQ (reference sequence).

In this sample, this clonotype turned up a few times. The rearrangement joins TRBV25-1 to TRBJ2-1, with D perhaps matching TRBD1 or TRBD2 (5 bases each). This CDR3 comprises 14 residues. The germline gives CDR1 MGHDK, CDR2 SYGVNS. Trimming removed 5 bases from V and 5 bases from J, with 13 bases in between. The CDR3 DNA is TGTGCCAGCAGTCAGACCGGGGCTAACAATGAGCAGTTCTTC. Translated: CASSQTGANNEQFF.

A remark on this clonotype: The junction departs from germline at one end; a sequencing error may be responsible. The chain combines TRBV6-6 with TRBJ2-3; 7 bases align to TRBD2. Per germline, CDR1 MNHNY and CDR2 SVGAGI (reference sequence). The CDR3 totals 15 residues. The CDR3 spells CASSYRAGHTDTLYF. The CDR3 DNA follows: TGTGCCAGCAGTTACCGAGCGGGGCACACAGATACGCTGTATTTT.

About this clonotype: A much larger clone lies one base from this, so it may be a read error. The chain links TRBV27 to TRBJ1-1, with D tentatively TRBD1 (5 bases). Germline V gene lookup returns CDR1 MNHEY and CDR2 SMNVEV (reference sequence). The CDR3 is 11 amino acids. Trimming took 10 bases from V and 5 from J, leaving 11 bases between them. The CDR3 DNA reads as TGTGCCAACGGCCGGGGGACTGAAGCTTTCTTT. Its protein is CANGRGTEAFF.

This clonotype was detected a few times. This chain uses TRBV19 with TRBJ1-1; D possibly corresponds to TRBD1 (5 bases). This CDR3 spans 15 amino acids. V lost 3 bases to trimming and J lost 4 bases, with 15 bases between them. CDR1 LNHDA and CDR2 SQIVND come from the germline V gene (reference sequence). CDR3 sequence: CASSMRARDGTEAFF. The CDR3, as DNA: TGTGCCAGTAGTATGCGTGCCAGGGATGGCACTGAAGCTTTCTTT.

The V gene is TRBV6-1, the J gene TRBJ1-6; TRBD1 matches 7 bases. CDR1 and CDR2 (germline): MNHNS, SASEGT. V lost 4 bases to trimming and J lost 8 bases; unmatched junction nucleotides: 11. The CDR3 contains 16 residues. CDR3 nucleotides: TGTGCCAGCAGTGGCAGGGTCACGCAGGGGGATTCACCCCTCCACTTT. It translates to CASSGRVTQGDSPLHF.